What follows are 22 T cell receptor beta chains derived from one specimen sequenced in a study of shared clonotypes between healthy human individuals. The assay was immunoSEQ multiplex PCR, and TCRdb's table has in-frame clones only and misses some. The data show under 2.5 million clones, 80% to 95% seen once. The sample was naive CD4+ T cells from PBMCs. Subset of the sample: CD45RA+ positively selected. Receptors were obtained from a man between 18 and 35 years old in good health. Some clones in this sample may be carry-over from other donors' samples.

The chain's CDR3 is CASSLGGDRNIQYF. The CDR3 region has the DNA TGTGCCAGCAGTTTGGGGGGGGACCGAAACATTCAGTACTTC. J is TRBJ2-4 and V is TRBV28; 7 nucleotides align to TRBD2. This CDR3 region has 14 residues. Germline CDR1 is MDHEN and CDR2 is SYDVKM. V trimming: 3 bases; J trimming: 6 bases; junction bases outside the gene matches: 5.

With regard to this clone: The sample has other DNA sequences that encode this CDR3 too. The chain recombines TRBV5-1 with TRBJ2-5; TRBD1 matches at 8 bases. The ends lost 3 bases at V and 4 bases at J; junction bases unmatched: 5. The CDR3 covers 14 residues. Germline CDR1 reads SGHRS; CDR2 reads YFSETQ. The CDR3 loop reads CASSSTGGPETQYF. DNA for the CDR3: TGCGCCAGCAGCTCCACAGGGGGTCCAGAGACCCAGTACTTC.

V is TRBV4-1 and J is TRBJ1-1, with D possibly TRBD1 on 6 matching bases. V was trimmed by 0 bases and J by 4 bases, leaving 12 bases between them. The CDR3 consists of 15 residues. Germline assignment: CDR1 MGHRA and CDR2 YSYEKL. The CDR3 bases are TGCGCCAGCAGCCAAGATTGGCGAGGGGGCACTGAAGCTTTCTTT. Its translation is CASSQDWRGGTEAFF.

The chain is built from TRBV6-5 and TRBJ1-1, with TRBD1 matching 8 bases. Per germline, CDR1 MNHEY and CDR2 SVGAGI. V lost 7 bases to trimming and J lost 0 bases; unmatched junction nucleotides: 7. CDR3 size: 15 residues. CDR3 in DNA: TGTGCCAGCATCCCTACGGGACAGGTGAACACTGAAGCTTTCTTT. Its protein is CASIPTGQVNTEAFF.

J is TRBJ2-3 and V is TRBV28; the D is unclear. The CDR3 covers 13 residues. From germline, CDR1 is MDHEN and CDR2 SYDVKM. Between the trimmed V and J ends, which lost 10 bases and 0 bases, there was a span of 11 bases. The CDR3 DNA sequence: TGTGCCATGTCTCCAACTAGCACAGATACGCAGTATTTT. Its translation: CAMSPTSTDTQYF.

The chain uses TRBV7-2 and TRBJ2-7, with D unresolved. The CDR3 totals 16 residues. The V gene's germline CDR1 is SGHTA and CDR2 FQGNSA. V was pared by 1 base and J by 9 bases, with 22 bases between. CDR3 nucleotides: TGTGCCAGCAGCTTAGGGGTTGGCCGGTCCTTTGTTGCGCAGTACTTC. Protein product: CASSLGVGRSFVAQYF.

The chain has TRBV7-3 and TRBJ2-6; D is undetermined. The V gene's germline CDR1 is SGHTA and CDR2 FQGTGA. This CDR3 is built from 18 residues. With 2 bases removed from V and 0 bases from J, the gap between germline ends came to 14 bases. The CDR3 nucleotides read TGTGCCAGCAGCTTAGCTTTTTCTCCGAGCTCTGGGGCCAACGTCCTGACTTTC. As protein: CASSLAFSPSSGANVLTF. Using reference TRBV7-3 and TRBJ2-6 for the parts outside the CDR3, the full variable domain is GAGVSQTPSNKVTEKGKYVELRCDPISGHTALYWYRQSLGQGPEFLIYFQGTGAADDSGLPNDRFFAVRPEGSVSTLKIQRTERGDSAVYLCASSLAFSPSSGANVLTFGAGSRLTVL.

As for this clone: Mismatch with germline at one junction end may stem from a read error. The chain recombines TRBV5-1 with TRBJ2-7; 8 bases fit TRBD1. The CDR3 totals 16 residues. Germline V gene data show CDR1 as SGHRS and CDR2 as YFSETQ. The CDR3 here is CASSLALTGVSYEQYF. CDR3 in DNA: TGTGCCAGCAGCTTGGCCTTGACAGGGGTCTCCTACGAGCAGTACTTC.

The chain employs TRBV9 and TRBJ2-7, with 10 positions matching TRBD1. The CDR3 spans 17 residues. Trimming removed 0 bases from V and 5 bases from J; junction bases left unmatched: 11. Per germline, CDR1 SGDLS and CDR2 YYNGEE. The CDR3 DNA follows: TGTGCCAGCAGCGTAGATTCATGGGACAGGGGTTCCCACGAGCAGTACTTC. Amino acid sequence: CASSVDSWDRGSHEQYF.

The rearrangement links TRBV7-7 to TRBJ2-7; perhaps TRBD1 as D (7 bases). There are 12 residues in the CDR3. Germline V gives CDR1 SSHAT, CDR2 FNYEAQ (reference sequence). The V end was cut by 2 bases, the J end by 6 bases, with 8 bases between. CDR3 sequence reads: CASSLQGGEQYF. DNA of the CDR3: TGTGCCAGCAGCTTACAGGGGGGCGAGCAGTACTTC.

This rearrangement joins TRBV25-1 to TRBJ2-7; 8 bases are shared with TRBD1. The CDR3 loop spans 15 amino acids. V dropped 6 bases and J dropped 2; count of bases not matched to a gene: 9. The germline CDR1 and CDR2 sequences are MGHDK and SYGVNS. CDR3 bases: TGTGCCAGCAGGCCCCCAGGGGGCGCGACCTACGAGCAGTACTTC. Its protein product is CASRPPGGATYEQYF.

The chain has TRBV5-1 and TRBJ2-6; D tentatively fits TRBD1 or TRBD2 (6 bases each). CDR1 and CDR2 from the germline V gene are SGHRS and YFSETQ. V lost 4 bases and J lost 2, with 13 bases in between. CDR3 size: 16 residues. The CDR3 coding sequence is TGCGCCAGCAGCACCGACAGGAGGGCTGGGGCCAACGTCCTGACTTTC. It translates to CASSTDRRAGANVLTF.

The chain is built from TRBV4-1 and TRBJ2-2; D could derive from TRBD1 or TRBD2 (5 bases each). Germline values: CDR1 MGHRA, CDR2 YSYEKL. The CDR3 spans 14 residues. Trimming removed 7 bases from V and 4 bases from J, with 13 bases in between. DNA for the CDR3: TGCGCCAGCAAGCGAGGGGAGCCCACCGGGGAGCTGTTTTTT. Its translation: CASKRGEPTGELFF.

This chain connects TRBV18 to TRBJ1-1; 7 nucleotides align to TRBD1. Germline CDR1 KGHSH, CDR2 LQKENI. With 1 base clipped from V and 6 bases from J, the junction kept 5 bases outside the gene matches. The length of the CDR3 is 14 residues. The chain's CDR3 is CASSPLKGAAEAFF. CDR3 bases: TGTGCCAGCTCACCACTAAAGGGGGCGGCTGAAGCTTTCTTT.

This rearrangement joins TRBV9 to TRBJ2-4; D not resolved. Germline V gives CDR1 SGDLS, CDR2 YYNGEE. Trimming shortened V by 2 bases and J by 11 bases, and 14 bases separated the two germline ends. The CDR3 spans 13 residues. DNA for the CDR3: TGTGCCAGCAGCGTCGAGGCCTATGAGGTTCAGTACTTC. Protein: CASSVEAYEVQYF.

The genes are TRBV28 and TRBJ2-1, with a weak D call TRBD1 (5 bases). The CDR3 length is 12 residues. The V gene's germline CDR1 is MDHEN and CDR2 SYDVKM. The V end lost 3 bases, the J end lost 12 bases, and 12 bases lay between the germline ends. The CDR3 DNA sequence: TGTGCCAGCAGTTTGGCCAAACAGGCGCAGTTCTTC. Protein: CASSLAKQAQFF.

The chain recombines TRBV7-9 with TRBJ2-7, with 7 bases identical to TRBD1. The germline gives CDR1 SEHNR, CDR2 FQNEAQ (reference sequence). V shed 5 bases and J 0 bases; nucleotides not matched to a gene: 7. This CDR3 contains 15 residues. In nucleotides, the CDR3 is TGTGCCAGCAGCAAAAGACAGGGCGGCTCCTACGAGCAGTACTTC. It is translated as CASSKRQGGSYEQYF.

The rearrangement joins TRBV4-1 to TRBJ1-1; maybe TRBD1 (5 bases). Trimming took off 1 base at V and 0 bases at J, with 15 bases between the two ends. The CDR3 contains 17 residues. Germline CDR1 and CDR2: MGHRA and YSYEKL. CDR3 nucleotides: TGCGCCAGCAGCCAAGGCGCTCCGGGGGGGGTGAACACTGAAGCTTTCTTT. Translation: CASSQGAPGGVNTEAFF.

The J gene is TRBJ2-7, the V gene TRBV7-8; 7 nucleotides line up with TRBD1. J gave up 4 bases and V 5 bases, and 8 bases lay outside the gene matches. CDR3 length equals 14 residues. The germline CDR1 and CDR2 sequences are SGHVS and FQNEAQ. The CDR3 sequence: CASSRTGVSYEQYF. CDR3 DNA sequence: TGTGCCAGCAGCCGAACAGGGGTTAGTTACGAGCAGTACTTC.

This sequence joins TRBV27 and TRBJ2-3; the D call may be TRBD1 or TRBD2 (5 bases each). CDR3 length: 14 amino acids. Trimming removed 6 bases from V and 2 bases from J, with 12 bases in between. Looked up from germline, CDR1 is MNHEY and CDR2 is SMNVEV (reference sequence). The CDR3 bases are TGTGCCAGCAGCCTAGAGGGACCCACAGATACGCAGTATTTT. Translated, it gives CASSLEGPTDTQYF.

This chain connects TRBV2 to TRBJ1-2; D remains unclear. Germline values: CDR1 SNHLY, CDR2 FYNNEI. V shed 1 base and J shed 4 bases, with 7 bases lying between them. The CDR3 extends over 13 amino acids. The CDR3 DNA is TGTGCCAGCAGTGAAGAACAGAGCTATGGCTACACCTTC. It is translated as CASSEEQSYGYTF.

Turning to this clone: Other DNA sequences in the same sample also yield this CDR3. The chain joins TRBV14 to TRBJ1-1, with D tentatively TRBD1 (5 bases). CDR3 length: 13 amino acids. Germline V CDR1 and CDR2: SGHDN, FVKESK. The ends were cut back, 2 bases at V and 4 bases at J, with 8 bases in the middle. CDR3 sequence reads: CASSQQGFTEAFF. The CDR3 DNA reads TGTGCCAGCAGCCAACAGGGTTTCACTGAAGCTTTCTTT. Using reference TRBV14 and TRBJ1-1 for the parts outside the CDR3, the full variable domain is EAGVTQFPSHSVIEKGQTVTLRCDPISGHDNLYWYRRVMGKEIKFLLHFVKESKQDESGMPNNRFLAERTGGTYSTLKVQPAELEDSGVYFCASSQQGFTEAFFGQGTRLTVV.